The 19 T cell receptor beta chains reported below all come from one sample, sequenced in a study of blood T cell repertoires in COVID-19. TCRdb's table, derived via immunoSEQ multiplex PCR, lists solely in-frame clones and lacks some. This sample has under 300,000 clones; 70% to 75% occur once, and the top ten carry about 3.1%. The sample was peripheral blood. The origin of the receptors is a woman older than 75 with acute or convalescent COVID-19.

V usage is TRBV19 and J usage is TRBJ2-2, with 10 bases identical to TRBD1. V trimming: 7 bases; J trimming: 2 bases; junction bases outside the gene matches: 7. The CDR3 contains 16 residues. Looked up from germline, CDR1 is LNHDA and CDR2 is SQIVND (reference sequence). The DNA for the CDR3 is TGTGCCAGTACCCCAGACAGGGGGCATAACACCGGGGAGCTGTTTTTT. Protein sequence: CASTPDRGHNTGELFF.

The rearrangement joins TRBV19 to TRBJ2-6, with 7 bases lining up with TRBD1. The CDR3 has 19 residues. Germline-derived CDR1 and CDR2 are LNHDA and SQIVND (reference sequence). V shed 6 bases, J shed 0 bases, and the junction held 14 bases outside the gene matches. The CDR3 is CASSRPRQGAYSGANVLTF. In DNA form, the CDR3 reads TGTGCCAGTAGCCGTCCCCGACAGGGCGCTTACTCTGGGGCCAACGTCCTGACTTTC.

This clone was recorded many times. The rearrangement joins TRBV30 to TRBJ1-1, with 7 bases matching TRBD1. V lost 3 bases and J lost 6; bases outside the gene matches: 1. The V gene's germline CDR1 is GTSNPN and CDR2 SVGIG (reference sequence). The CDR3 spans 11 residues. The CDR3 nucleotides are TGTGCCTGGAGCGGGACAGCTGAAGCTTTCTTT. It yields the protein CAWSGTAEAFF.

The chain is built from TRBV4-3 and TRBJ1-1; 7 nucleotides agree with TRBD1. CDR3 size: 15 residues. Germline trimming cut 0 bases from V and 4 bases from J; bases unmatched to any gene: 5. The germline V gene has CDR1 LGHNA and CDR2 YSLEER. CDR3 protein: CASSQEGRGFTEAFF. The CDR3, as DNA: TGCGCCAGCAGCCAAGAGGGCAGGGGGTTCACTGAAGCTTTCTTT.

The CDR3 sequence: CASSLLGAFPLHF. For the CDR3, the DNA is TGTGCCAGCAGTTTATTGGGGGCTTTCCCCCTCCACTTT. The chain joins TRBV28 to TRBJ1-6; the D gene is possibly TRBD1 (6 bases). The CDR3 totals 13 residues. The ends were cut back, 1 base at V and 13 bases at J, with 11 bases in the middle. Per the germline V gene, CDR1 is MDHEN and CDR2 is SYDVKM.

The chain joins TRBV29-1 to TRBJ2-3; 11 nucleotides agree with TRBD2. V lost 3 bases, J lost 1 base, and 3 bases stayed unmatched. The CDR3 covers 15 residues. Germline-derived CDR1 and CDR2 are SQVTM and ANQGSEA. The chain's CDR3 is CSVEGSGGGTDTQYF. In DNA form, the CDR3 reads TGCAGCGTTGAGGGTAGCGGGGGGGGCACAGATACGCAGTATTTT.

This clone appeared a single time. V gene TRBV3-1 (or the pseudogene TRBV3-2) combines with J gene TRBJ2-5, with 7 bases identical to TRBD1. The CDR3 contains 13 residues. Germline V gene sequence: CDR1 LGHDT, CDR2 YNNKEL (reference sequence). V lost 4 bases, J lost 7 bases, and 6 bases stayed unmatched. The CDR3, as DNA: TGTGCCAGCAGCCCGACAGGGTCGGCGACCCAGTACTTC. This translates into CASSPTGSATQYF.

This clone was seen a single time. V is TRBV24-1 and J is TRBJ2-1, with D possibly TRBD1 on 6 matching bases. Germline CDR1 is KGHDR and CDR2 is SFDVKD. Between the trimmed V and J ends, which lost 4 bases and 5 bases, there was a span of 14 bases. The CDR3 totals 15 residues. CDR3 sequence: CATSDPTGLNNEQFF. In nucleotides, the CDR3 is TGTGCCACCAGTGACCCAACAGGGCTTAACAATGAGCAGTTCTTC.

The chain combines TRBV6-6 with TRBJ2-7, with D perhaps matching TRBD2 (6 bases). The germline gives CDR1 MNHNY, CDR2 SVGAGI (reference sequence). CDR3 length equals 14 residues. V was pared by 7 bases and J by 3 bases, with 16 bases between. CDR3 region: CASNPREKSYEQYF. The DNA of the CDR3 is TGTGCCAGCAACCCTCGGGAGAAGAGCTACGAGCAGTACTTC.

The J gene is TRBJ2-2, the V gene TRBV7-9, with 10 nucleotides matching TRBD2. Germline V gives CDR1 SEHNR, CDR2 FQNEAQ (reference sequence). The CDR3 has 15 amino acids. J lost 4 bases, V lost 2 bases, and 1 base had no gene match. The CDR3 DNA reads as TGTGCCAGCAGCTTATTAGCGGGAGGCACCGGGGAGCTGTTTTTT. This sequence encodes CASSLLAGGTGELFF.

V gene TRBV30 combines with J gene TRBJ1-1, with D possibly matching TRBD1 (6 bases). Looked up from germline, CDR1 is GTSNPN and CDR2 is SVGIG (reference sequence). V was shortened by 2 bases and J by 11 bases, with 15 bases between the two germline ends. The CDR3 is 12 amino acids. The CDR3 spells CAWSHPGQRAFF. The DNA for the CDR3 is TGTGCCTGGAGTCACCCGGGACAACGGGCTTTCTTT.

This rearrangement joins TRBV10-3 to TRBJ2-3, with TRBD1 matching over 9 bases. CDR3 length equals 21 residues. CDR1 is ENHRY and CDR2 is SYGVKD in the germline V gene. J lost 0 bases, V lost 6 bases, and 22 bases had no gene match. The CDR3: CAISLTGGENGYTSSTDTQYF. The CDR3 nucleotides are TGTGCCATCAGCTTAACAGGGGGCGAGAATGGCTATACTTCTAGCACAGATACGCAGTATTTT.

Here the CDR3 reads CSVTGTTNTGELFF. The DNA for the CDR3 is TGCAGCGTGACCGGGACAACGAACACCGGGGAGCTGTTTTTT. This sequence joins TRBV29-1 and TRBJ2-2; D is perhaps TRBD1 (6 bases). Per germline, CDR1 SQVTM and CDR2 ANQGSEA. V lost 6 bases and J 0 bases, leaving 11 bases between the germline ends. The CDR3 loop spans 14 amino acids.

As to this clone: Since a much larger clone is just one base distant, this may be a read error. V and J are TRBV5-1 and TRBJ1-3; D gene uncertain. Germline-derived CDR1 and CDR2 are SGHRS and YFSETQ. The CDR3 totals 14 residues. V was cut by 0 bases and J by 0 bases, with 4 bases left in between. CDR3 DNA sequence: TGCGCCAGCAGCTTGGCCAACTCTGGAAACACCATATATTTT. Protein sequence: CASSLANSGNTIYF. Using reference TRBV5-1 and TRBJ1-3 for the parts outside the CDR3, the full variable domain is KAGVTQTPRYLIKTRGQQVTLSCSPISGHRSVSWYQQTPGQGLQFLFEYFSETQRNKGNFPGRFSGRQFSNSRSEMNVSTLELGDSALYLCASSLANSGNTIYFGEGSWLTVV.

The CDR3 region has the DNA TGTGCCAGTATGGACAGCTCCTCTGGAAACACCATATATTTT. This sequence encodes CASMDSSSGNTIYF. The chain couples TRBV19 to TRBJ1-3; D is possibly TRBD1 (6 bases). Trimming took 7 bases from V and 0 from J, leaving 10 bases between them. Germline lookup yields CDR1 LNHDA and CDR2 SQIVND (reference sequence). This CDR3 spans 14 amino acids.

This chain links TRBV9 with TRBJ1-3; no definite D call. The CDR3 loop spans 17 amino acids. V was cut by 0 bases and J by 4 bases, with 17 bases left in between. Germline CDR1 and CDR2: SGDLS and YYNGEE. CDR3 sequence: CASSVVGSGLSGNTIYF. DNA for the CDR3: TGTGCCAGCAGCGTAGTAGGGTCAGGACTTTCGGGAAACACCATATATTTT.

V and J are TRBV29-1 and TRBJ2-5; TRBD2 matches 8 bases. Looked up from germline, CDR1 is SQVTM and CDR2 is ANQGSEA. CDR3 length: 13 amino acids. The V segment lost 6 bases and the J segment 5 bases; nucleotides outside the gene matches: 8. The CDR3 nucleotides read TGCAGCGTCGGGACTAGGGGTGGCGAGACCCAGTACTTC. Its translation: CSVGTRGGETQYF.

V and J are TRBV4-3 and TRBJ2-7, with D maybe TRBD1 (6 bases). Trimming stripped 1 base from V and 5 bases from J, with 18 bases between. Germline CDR1 and CDR2: LGHNA and YSLEER. This CDR3 region has 16 residues. In DNA, the CDR3 is TGCGCCAGCAGCCAAGGCCTTAGGGGGAACTCTCACGAGCAGTACTTC. Encoded protein: CASSQGLRGNSHEQYF.

This chain connects TRBV7-2 to TRBJ1-3; D gene unclear. The CDR3 has 15 amino acids. Trimming removed 3 bases from V and 3 bases from J, with 12 bases in between. Germline CDR1 SGHTA, CDR2 FQGNSA. The CDR3 sequence is CASSFGGRVGNTIYF. CDR3 in DNA: TGTGCCAGCAGCTTTGGCGGGAGGGTTGGAAACACCATATATTTT.